Given below is one TCR beta chain in context. The data were taken from a study of control samples from healthy donors and cancer patients. Assay: immunoSEQ multiplex PCR; the TCRdb copy retains only in-frame clones and omits some. The sample lists some 25,000 clones; roughly 80% were seen once. This receptor was obtained from a man in his 60s with colorectal cancer. The sequenced sample was PBMCs.

CDR3 loop: CASEDRDSGNTIYF. CDR3 nucleotide sequence: TGTGCCAGCGAGGACCGGGACTCTGGAAACACCATATATTTT. J is TRBJ1-3 and V is TRBV6-5; D unclear. The CDR3 runs 14 residues. Germline CDR1 reads MNHEY; CDR2 reads SVGAGI. V lost 8 bases to trimming and J lost 0 bases, with 11 bases between them.